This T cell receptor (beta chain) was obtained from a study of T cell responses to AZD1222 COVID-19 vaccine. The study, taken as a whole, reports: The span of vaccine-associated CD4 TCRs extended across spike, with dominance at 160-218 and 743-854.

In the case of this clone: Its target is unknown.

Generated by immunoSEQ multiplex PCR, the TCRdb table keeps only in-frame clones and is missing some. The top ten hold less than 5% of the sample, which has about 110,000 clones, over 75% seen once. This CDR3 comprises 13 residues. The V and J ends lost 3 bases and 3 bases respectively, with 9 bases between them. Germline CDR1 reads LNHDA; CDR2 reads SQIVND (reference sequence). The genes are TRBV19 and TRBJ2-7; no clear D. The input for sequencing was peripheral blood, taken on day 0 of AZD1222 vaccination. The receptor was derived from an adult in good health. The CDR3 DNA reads TGTGCCAGTAGTATTAAGTCCGGCTACGAGCAGTACTTC. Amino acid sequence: CASSIKSGYEQYF.